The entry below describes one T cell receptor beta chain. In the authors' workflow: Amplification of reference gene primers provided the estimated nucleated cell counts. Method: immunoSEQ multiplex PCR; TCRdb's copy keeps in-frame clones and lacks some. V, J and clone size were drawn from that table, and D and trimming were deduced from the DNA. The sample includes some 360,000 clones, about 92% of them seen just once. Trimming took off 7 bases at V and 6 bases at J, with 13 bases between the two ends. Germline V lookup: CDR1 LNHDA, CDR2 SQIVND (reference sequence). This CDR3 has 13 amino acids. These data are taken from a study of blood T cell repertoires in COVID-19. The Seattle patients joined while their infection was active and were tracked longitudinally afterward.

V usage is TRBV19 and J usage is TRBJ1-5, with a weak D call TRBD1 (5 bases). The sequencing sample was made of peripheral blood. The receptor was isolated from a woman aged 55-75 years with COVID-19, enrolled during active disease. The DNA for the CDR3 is TGTGCCAGTAATGATAGGGGTGGTCAGCCCCAGCATTTT. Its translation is CASNDRGGQPQHF.